This T cell receptor (beta chain) is from a study of blood T cell repertoires in COVID-19 (dated by TCRdb to about 2020). Broadly, across the study: The collaborator samples originated in the United States, Italy and Spain and spanned the acute and convalescent phases of COVID-19. Where available, HLA class I and class II types were obtained from metadata supplied by the sample provider rather than from assay-based typing. Subjects who had been exposed to COVID-19, were actively infected with it, or had recovered from it provided the deeply sampled blood TCRbeta repertoires that made up the dataset. A de-identified subject ID, COVID-19 status, age in years and sex were almost always included in the sample metadata. The prospective study material was composed of cDNA or gDNA derived from T cells, B-cell-depleted T cells, or PBMCs. The samples were drawn from two sources: the first 160 participants of the ongoing ImmuneRACE study, and 1,200 or so subjects contributed by 6 global collaborators. The repertoires were made available in a free public database intended to serve as a resource for research on the immune response to SARS-CoV-2.

Details on this clone: It lacks a known antigen. No base quality values were provided; no much bigger clone lies one nucleotide off.

Broader findings and caveats from the paper: How much clinical and demographic metadata was included differed by source and by participant, and the metadata was provided uncurated.

Samples from volunteer blood donors who had recovered from COVID-19 were contributed by a second Seattle source. Collaborating institutions collected whole blood in K2EDTA tubes following their own protocols. Collaborator samples were shipped for TCRbeta analysis as frozen whole blood, isolated PBMCs, or DNA extracted from either sample type. TCRbeta CDR3 regions were amplified from genomic DNA by means of the immunoSEQ Assay, a bias-controlled multiplex PCR. For the original study's pipeline: Nucleated cell counts per sample were estimated from amplification of reference gene primers within the assay. To quantify the absolute abundance of each unique TCRbeta CDR3 rearrangement, sequence reads were collapsed and filtered. Productive Simpson clonality was computed per sample as the square root of Simpson's diversity index over productive rearrangements. TCRdb took over this immuneACCESS table, retaining in-frame rearrangements with V and J assigned. Such tables are incomplete; in checked studies, under half of the missing clones stem from an unresolved V gene, and the remainder is unexplained. V and J calls and clone size are as listed in that table; D and trimming were resolved from the DNA. The sample table contains about 220,000 clones; only one count was recorded for 70% to 85% of them. About 2.3% of the sample is held by the ten biggest clonotypes.

According to the germline V gene (reference sequence), CDR1 reads MNHNY and CDR2 reads SVGAGI. Compared with germline, V lacks 7 bases and J lacks 4 bases; bases without a gene match: 12. The cysteine opens and the phenylalanine closes a CDR3 of 15 amino acids. Only the CDR3 DNA is retained, 45 bases long and in frame from the first base. The TCR originated in a man aged 35 to 55 who had recovered from COVID-19. The chain uses TRBV6-6 and TRBJ1-2, and 7 junctional nucleotides match TRBD1. The sequencing input was peripheral blood. The CDR3 region: CASIPARTGGYGYTF. The base sequence is TGTGCCAGCATCCCTGCGCGGACAGGCGGCTATGGCTACACCTTC.